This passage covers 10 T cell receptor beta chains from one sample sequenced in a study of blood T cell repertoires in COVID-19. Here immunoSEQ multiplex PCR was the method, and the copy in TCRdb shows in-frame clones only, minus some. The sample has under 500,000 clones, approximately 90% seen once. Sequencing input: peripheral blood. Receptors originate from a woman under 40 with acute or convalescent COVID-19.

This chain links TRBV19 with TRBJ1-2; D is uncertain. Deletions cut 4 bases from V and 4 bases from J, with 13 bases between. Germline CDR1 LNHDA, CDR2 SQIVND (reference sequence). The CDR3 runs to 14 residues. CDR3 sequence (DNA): TGTGCCAGTAGTACCCATGCTACCTCCTATGGCTACACCTTC. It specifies CASSTHATSYGYTF.

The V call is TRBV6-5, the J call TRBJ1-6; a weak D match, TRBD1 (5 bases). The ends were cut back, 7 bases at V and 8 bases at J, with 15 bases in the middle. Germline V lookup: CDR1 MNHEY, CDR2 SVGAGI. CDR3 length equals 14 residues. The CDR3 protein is CASNGGTNDSPLHF. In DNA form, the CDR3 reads TGTGCCAGCAATGGGGGGACTAATGATTCACCCCTCCACTTT.

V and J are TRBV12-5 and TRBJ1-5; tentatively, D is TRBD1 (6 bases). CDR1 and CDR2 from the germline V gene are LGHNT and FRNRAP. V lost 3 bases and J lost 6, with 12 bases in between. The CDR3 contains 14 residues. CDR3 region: CASGFKTGSQPQHF. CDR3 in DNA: TGTGCTAGTGGTTTTAAGACAGGCAGTCAGCCCCAGCATTTT.

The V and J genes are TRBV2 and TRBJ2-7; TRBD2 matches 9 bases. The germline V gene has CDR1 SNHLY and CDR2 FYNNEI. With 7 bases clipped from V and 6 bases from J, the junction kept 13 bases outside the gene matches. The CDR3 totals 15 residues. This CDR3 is CASNRKLAGLLEQYF. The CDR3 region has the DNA TGTGCCAGCAATAGGAAACTAGCGGGTCTACTCGAGCAGTACTTC.

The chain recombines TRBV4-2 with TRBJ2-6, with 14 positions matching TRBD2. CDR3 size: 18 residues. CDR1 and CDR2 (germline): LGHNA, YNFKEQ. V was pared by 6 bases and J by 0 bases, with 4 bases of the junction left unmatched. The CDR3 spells CASSRGTSGGSGANVLTF. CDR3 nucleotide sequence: TGTGCCAGCAGTCGCGGGACTAGCGGGGGCTCTGGGGCCAACGTCCTGACTTTC.

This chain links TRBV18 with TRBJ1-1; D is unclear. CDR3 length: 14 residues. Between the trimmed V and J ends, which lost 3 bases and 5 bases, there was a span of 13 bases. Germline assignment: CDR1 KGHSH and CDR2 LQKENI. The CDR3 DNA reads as TGTGCCAGCTCACCTCAGGAGGCGCGGACTGAAGCTTTCTTT. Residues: CASSPQEARTEAFF.

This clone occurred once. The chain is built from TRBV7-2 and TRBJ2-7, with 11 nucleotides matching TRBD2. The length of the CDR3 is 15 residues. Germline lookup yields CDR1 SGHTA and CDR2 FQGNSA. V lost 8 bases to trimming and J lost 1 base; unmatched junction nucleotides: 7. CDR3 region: CASGRTSGGSYEQYF. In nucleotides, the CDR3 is TGTGCCAGCGGACGCACTAGCGGGGGATCCTACGAGCAGTACTTC.

The CDR3 DNA reads TGTGCCATCAGTGATGAAGGACTAGCTGTCAATGAGCAGTTCTTC. It yields the protein CAISDEGLAVNEQFF. This chain connects TRBV10-3 to TRBJ2-1; 8 bases agree with TRBD2. Germline V gene lookup returns CDR1 ENHRY and CDR2 SYGVKD. CDR3 length equals 15 residues. Losses at the gene ends were 3 bases for V and 6 bases for J; bases not matched to a gene: 7.

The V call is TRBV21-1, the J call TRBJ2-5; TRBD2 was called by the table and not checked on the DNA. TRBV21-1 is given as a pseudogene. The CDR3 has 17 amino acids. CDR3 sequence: CASSPQAGRGVGETQYF. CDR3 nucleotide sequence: TGTGCCAGCAGTCCACAAGCGGGGCGGGGGGTAGGCGAGACCCAGTACTTC.

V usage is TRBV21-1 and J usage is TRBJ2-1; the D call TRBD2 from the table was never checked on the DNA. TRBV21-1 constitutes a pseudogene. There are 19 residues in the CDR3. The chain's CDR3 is CASSKEGLAGGGDYNEQFF. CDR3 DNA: TGTGCCAGCAGCAAAGAAGGACTAGCGGGGGGTGGGGACTACAATGAGCAGTTCTTC.